The present TCR beta chain was sequenced within a study of T cell responses to AZD1222 COVID-19 vaccine. Study results and caveats: Spike-specific TCR breadth and depth were elevated following two AZD1222 doses.

CDR1 SGHNT and CDR2 YYREEE come from the germline V gene (reference sequence). The CDR3 extends over 14 amino acids. The J segment lost 2 bases and the V segment lost 9 bases, leaving 6 bases of the junction unmatched. This clone was counted a single time. Its cognate antigen is unknown. Assay: immunoSEQ multiplex PCR; the TCRdb copy retains only in-frame clones and omits some. The data hold nearly 95,000 clones, with more than 80% observed a single time. Sample: peripheral blood, taken 28 days after the second AZD1222 dose. The receptor comes from an adult who received the AZD1222 COVID-19 vaccine. V gene TRBV5-4 combines with J gene TRBJ2-2; 8 bases are a match to TRBD2. The CDR3 loop reads CATTSGSNTGELFF. CDR3 coding DNA: TGTGCCACCACTAGCGGATCTAACACCGGGGAGCTGTTTTTT. The whole variable domain, filled in from reference TRBV5-4 and TRBJ2-2, reads ETGVTQSPTHLIKTRGQQVTLRCSSQSGHNTVSWYQQALGQGPQFIFQYYREEENGRGNFPPRFSGLQFPNYSSELNVNALELDDSALYLCATTSGSNTGELFFGEGSRLTVL.